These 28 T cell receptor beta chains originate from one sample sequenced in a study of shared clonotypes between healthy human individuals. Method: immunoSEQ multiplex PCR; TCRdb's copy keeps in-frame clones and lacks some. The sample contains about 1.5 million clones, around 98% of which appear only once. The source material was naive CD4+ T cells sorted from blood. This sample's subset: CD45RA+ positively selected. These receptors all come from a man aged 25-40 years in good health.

CDR3 nucleotides: TGTGCCAGCAGGACAATGGGGGAGACCCAGTACTTC. It specifies CASRTMGETQYF. V usage is TRBV2 and J usage is TRBJ2-5; the D is unclear. Germline lookup yields CDR1 SNHLY and CDR2 FYNNEI. V was trimmed by 6 bases and J by 5 bases, leaving 10 bases between them. The CDR3 is 12 amino acids.

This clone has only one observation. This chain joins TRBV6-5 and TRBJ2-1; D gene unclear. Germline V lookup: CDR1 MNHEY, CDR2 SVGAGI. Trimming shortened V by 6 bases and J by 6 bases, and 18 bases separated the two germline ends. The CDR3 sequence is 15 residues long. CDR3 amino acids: CASRARASSLNEQFF. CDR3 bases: TGTGCCAGCAGAGCCCGGGCTAGTTCTCTCAATGAGCAGTTCTTC.

The CDR3 coding sequence is TGTGCCAGCAGCTGGCCGGGACTAGCGGGCTACAATGAGCAGTTCTTC. It yields the protein CASSWPGLAGYNEQFF. The chain couples TRBV5-4 to TRBJ2-1; 12 bases match TRBD2. The germline V gene has CDR1 SGHNT and CDR2 YYREEE (reference sequence). The V segment lost 3 bases and the J segment 3 bases; nucleotides outside the gene matches: 4. The CDR3 runs 16 residues.

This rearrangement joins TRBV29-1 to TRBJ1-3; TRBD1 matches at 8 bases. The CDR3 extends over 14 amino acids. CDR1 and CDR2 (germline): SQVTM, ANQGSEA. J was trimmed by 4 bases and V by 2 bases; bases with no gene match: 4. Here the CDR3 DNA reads TGCAGCGTTGAACAGGGGGCCGGGGGAAACACCATATATTTT. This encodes CSVEQGAGGNTIYF.

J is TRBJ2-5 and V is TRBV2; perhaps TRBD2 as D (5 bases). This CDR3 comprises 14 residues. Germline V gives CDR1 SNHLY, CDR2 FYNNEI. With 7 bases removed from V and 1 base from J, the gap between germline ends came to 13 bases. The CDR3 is CASTAEVGQETQYF. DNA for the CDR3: TGTGCCAGCACAGCGGAAGTGGGCCAAGAGACCCAGTACTTC.

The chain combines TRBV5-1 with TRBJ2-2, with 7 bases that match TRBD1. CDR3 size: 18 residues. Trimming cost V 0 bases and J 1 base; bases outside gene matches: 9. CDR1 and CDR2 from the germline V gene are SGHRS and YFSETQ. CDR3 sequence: CASSLVFPGGLNTGELFF. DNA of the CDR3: TGCGCCAGCAGCTTGGTTTTTCCAGGGGGTTTGAACACCGGGGAGCTGTTTTTT. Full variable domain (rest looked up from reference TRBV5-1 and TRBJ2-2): KAGVTQTPRYLIKTRGQQVTLSCSPISGHRSVSWYQQTPGQGLQFLFEYFSETQRNKGNFPGRFSGRQFSNSRSEMNVSTLELGDSALYLCASSLVFPGGLNTGELFFGEGSRLTVL.

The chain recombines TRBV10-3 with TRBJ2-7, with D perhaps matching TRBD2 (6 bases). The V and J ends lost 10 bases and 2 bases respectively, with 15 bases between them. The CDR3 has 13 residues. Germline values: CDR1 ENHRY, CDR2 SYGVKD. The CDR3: CATALAVAYEQYF. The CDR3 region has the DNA TGTGCCACTGCTTTAGCGGTCGCCTACGAGCAGTACTTC.

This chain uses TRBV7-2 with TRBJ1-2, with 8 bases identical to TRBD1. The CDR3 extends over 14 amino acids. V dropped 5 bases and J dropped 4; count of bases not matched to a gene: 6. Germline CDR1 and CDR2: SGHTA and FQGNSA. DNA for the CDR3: TGTGCCAGCAGCAATCTAGGACAGGGCTATGGCTACACCTTC. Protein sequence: CASSNLGQGYGYTF.

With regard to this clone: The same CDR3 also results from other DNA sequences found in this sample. CDR3 sequence (DNA): TGTGCCAGCAGCTTAGCGGTAGGGTACGAGCAGTACTTC. Translation gives CASSLAVGYEQYF. The chain employs TRBV7-2 and TRBJ2-7; no clear D gene. CDR3 size: 13 residues. Germline values: CDR1 SGHTA, CDR2 FQGNSA. Trimming took 0 bases from V and 4 from J, leaving 7 bases between them. Drawing the rest from reference TRBV7-2 and TRBJ2-7, the complete variable domain is GAGVSQSPSNKVTEKGKDVELRCDPISGHTALYWYRQSLGQGLEFLIYFQGNSAPDKSGLPSDRFSAERTGGSVSTLTIQRTQQEDSAVYLCASSLAVGYEQYFGPGTRLTVT.

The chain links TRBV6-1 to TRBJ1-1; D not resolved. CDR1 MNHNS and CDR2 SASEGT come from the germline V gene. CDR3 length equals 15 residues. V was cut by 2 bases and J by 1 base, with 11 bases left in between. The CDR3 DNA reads TGTGCCAGCAGTGAACAACAGCCATCGAACACTGAAGCTTTCTTT. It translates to CASSEQQPSNTEAFF.

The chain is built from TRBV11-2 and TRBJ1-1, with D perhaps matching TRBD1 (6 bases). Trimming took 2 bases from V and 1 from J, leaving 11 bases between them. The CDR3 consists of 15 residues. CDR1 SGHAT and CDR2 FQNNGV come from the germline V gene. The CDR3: CASSLRQGQNTEAFF. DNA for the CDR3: TGTGCCAGCAGCTTAAGGCAGGGACAGAACACTGAAGCTTTCTTT.

This CDR3 reads CASRETGPYTEAFF. DNA for the CDR3: TGTGCCAGCAGGGAGACAGGGCCCTACACTGAAGCTTTCTTT. The chain has TRBV5-5 and TRBJ1-1, with 7 bases that match TRBD1. The CDR3 extends over 14 amino acids. Germline CDR1 and CDR2: SGHKS and YYEKEE (reference sequence). V lost 5 bases to trimming and J lost 3 bases; unmatched junction nucleotides: 7.

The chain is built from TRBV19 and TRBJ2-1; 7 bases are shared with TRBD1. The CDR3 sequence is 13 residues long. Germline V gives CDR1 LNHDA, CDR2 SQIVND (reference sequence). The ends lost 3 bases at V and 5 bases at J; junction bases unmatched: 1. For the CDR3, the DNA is TGTGCCAGTAGTATCCAGGGGGACAATGAGCAGTTCTTC. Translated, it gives CASSIQGDNEQFF.

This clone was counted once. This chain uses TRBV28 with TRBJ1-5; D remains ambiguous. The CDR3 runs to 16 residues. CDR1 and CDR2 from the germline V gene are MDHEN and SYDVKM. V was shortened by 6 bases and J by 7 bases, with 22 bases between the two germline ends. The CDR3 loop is CASRHNREGWEQPQHF. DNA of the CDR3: TGTGCCAGCAGACACAACCGGGAGGGCTGGGAACAGCCCCAGCATTTT.

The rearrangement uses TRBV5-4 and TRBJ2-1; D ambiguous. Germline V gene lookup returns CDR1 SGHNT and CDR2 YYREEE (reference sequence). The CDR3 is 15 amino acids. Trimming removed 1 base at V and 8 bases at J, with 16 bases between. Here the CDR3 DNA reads TGTGCCAGCAGCTTGTCAAGTCAGGTAGAATATGAGCAGTTCTTC. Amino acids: CASSLSSQVEYEQFF.

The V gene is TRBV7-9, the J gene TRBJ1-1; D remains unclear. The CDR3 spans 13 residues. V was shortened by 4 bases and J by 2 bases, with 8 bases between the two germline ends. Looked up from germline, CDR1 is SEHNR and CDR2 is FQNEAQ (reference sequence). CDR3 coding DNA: TGTGCCAGCAGCTCAACACAAAACACTGAAGCTTTCTTT. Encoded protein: CASSSTQNTEAFF.

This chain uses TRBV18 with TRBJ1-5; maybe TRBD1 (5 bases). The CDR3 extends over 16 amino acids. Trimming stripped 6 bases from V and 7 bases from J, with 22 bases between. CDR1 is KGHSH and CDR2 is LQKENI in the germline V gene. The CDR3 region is CASSRERAGTGQPQHF. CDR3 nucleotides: TGTGCCAGCTCCCGTGAAAGGGCAGGTACAGGACAGCCCCAGCATTTT.

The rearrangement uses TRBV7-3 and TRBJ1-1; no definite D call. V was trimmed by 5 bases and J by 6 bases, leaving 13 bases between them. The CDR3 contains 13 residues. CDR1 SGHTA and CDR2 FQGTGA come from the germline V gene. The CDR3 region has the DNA TGTGCCAGCAGCCCTACCCCCGACTCTGAAGCTTTCTTT. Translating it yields CASSPTPDSEAFF.

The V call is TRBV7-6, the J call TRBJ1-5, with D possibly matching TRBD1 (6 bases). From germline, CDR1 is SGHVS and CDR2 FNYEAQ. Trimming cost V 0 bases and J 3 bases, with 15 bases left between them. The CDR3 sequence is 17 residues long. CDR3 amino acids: CASSLAPRGGNNQPQHF. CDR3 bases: TGTGCCAGCAGCTTAGCCCCTAGGGGGGGCAACAATCAGCCCCAGCATTTT.

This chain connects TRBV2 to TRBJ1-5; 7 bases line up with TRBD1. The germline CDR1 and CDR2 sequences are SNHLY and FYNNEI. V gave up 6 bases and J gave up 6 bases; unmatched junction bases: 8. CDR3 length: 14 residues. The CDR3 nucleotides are TGTGCCAGCAGAGATGGTAACAGGGGTCAGCCCCAGCATTTT. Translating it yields CASRDGNRGQPQHF. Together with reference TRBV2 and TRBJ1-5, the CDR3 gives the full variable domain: EPEVTQTPSHQVTQMGQEVILRCVPISNHLYFYWYRQILGQKVEFLVSFYNNEISEKSEIFDDQFSVERPDGSNFTLKIRSTKLEDSAMYFCASRDGNRGQPQHFGDGTRLSIL.

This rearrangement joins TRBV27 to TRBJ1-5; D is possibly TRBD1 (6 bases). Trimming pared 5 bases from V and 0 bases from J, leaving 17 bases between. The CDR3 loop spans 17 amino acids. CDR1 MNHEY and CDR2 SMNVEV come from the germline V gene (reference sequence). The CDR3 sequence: CASSGRGERYSNQPQHF. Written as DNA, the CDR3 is TGTGCCAGCAGTGGTAGGGGGGAACGGTATAGCAATCAGCCCCAGCATTTT.

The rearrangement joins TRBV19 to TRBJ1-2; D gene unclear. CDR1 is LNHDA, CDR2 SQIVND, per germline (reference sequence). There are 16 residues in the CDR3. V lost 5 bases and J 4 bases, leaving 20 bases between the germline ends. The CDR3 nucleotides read TGTGCCAGTAGTCCCTCCCGACTGGGGAGTAGCTATGGCTACACCTTC. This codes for CASSPSRLGSSYGYTF.

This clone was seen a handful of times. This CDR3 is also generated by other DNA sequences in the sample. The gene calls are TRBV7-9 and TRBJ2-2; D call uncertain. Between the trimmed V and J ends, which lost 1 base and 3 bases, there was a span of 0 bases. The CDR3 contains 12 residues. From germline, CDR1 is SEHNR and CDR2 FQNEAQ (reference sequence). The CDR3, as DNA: TGTGCCAGCAGCTTAGACACCGGGGAGCTGTTTTTT. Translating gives CASSLDTGELFF.

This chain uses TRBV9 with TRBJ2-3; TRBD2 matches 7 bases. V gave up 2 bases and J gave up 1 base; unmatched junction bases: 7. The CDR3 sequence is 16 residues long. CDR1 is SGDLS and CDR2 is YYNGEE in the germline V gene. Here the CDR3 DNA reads TGTGCCAGCAGCGTGGGAGGGGCTAGTGGCACAGATACGCAGTATTTT. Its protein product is CASSVGGASGTDTQYF.

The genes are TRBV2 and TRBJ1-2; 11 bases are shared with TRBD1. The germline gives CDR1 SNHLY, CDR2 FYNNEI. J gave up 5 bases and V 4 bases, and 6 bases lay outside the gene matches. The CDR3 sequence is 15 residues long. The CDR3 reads CASSGSGQGAYGYTF. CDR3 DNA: TGTGCCAGCAGTGGGAGCGGACAGGGGGCGTATGGCTACACCTTC.

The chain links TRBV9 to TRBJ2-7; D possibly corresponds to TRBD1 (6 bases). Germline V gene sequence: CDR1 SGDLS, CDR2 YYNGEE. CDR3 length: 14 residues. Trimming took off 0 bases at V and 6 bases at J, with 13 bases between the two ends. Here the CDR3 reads CASSVDRADSEQYF. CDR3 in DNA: TGTGCCAGCAGCGTAGACAGGGCAGATAGCGAGCAGTACTTC.

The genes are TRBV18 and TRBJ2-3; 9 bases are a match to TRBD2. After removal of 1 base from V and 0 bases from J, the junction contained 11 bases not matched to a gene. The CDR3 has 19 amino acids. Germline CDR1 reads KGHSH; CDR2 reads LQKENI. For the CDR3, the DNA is TGTGCCAGCTCACCACTGGCTAGCGGGATGATAACTAGCACAGATACGCAGTATTTT. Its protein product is CASSPLASGMITSTDTQYF.

In nucleotides, the CDR3 is TGTGCCAGCAGAAACTCGGCCTTACAAGAGACCCAGTACTTC. Protein product: CASRNSALQETQYF. The chain has TRBV11-1 and TRBJ2-5, with unresolved D. V shed 6 bases and J shed 2 bases, with 13 bases lying between them. Germline V gene data show CDR1 as SGHAT and CDR2 as FQDESV (reference sequence). The CDR3 is 14 amino acids. Full variable domain (outside the CDR3, taken from reference TRBV11-1 and TRBJ2-5): EAEVAQSPRYKITEKSQAVAFWCDPISGHATLYWYRQILGQGPELLVQFQDESVVDDSQLPKDRFSAERLKGVDSTLKIQPAELGDSAMYLCASRNSALQETQYFGPGTRLLVL.